This T cell receptor (beta chain) appears in the sequencing data of a study of T cell responses to AZD1222 COVID-19 vaccine. Concerning this clone itself: Its target is not known.

Produced via immunoSEQ multiplex PCR; TCRdb's table is partial and in-frame only. The sample lists roughly 100,000 clones, more than 75% seen once, with roughly 2.7% in the top ten. Study-wide points: All repertoire sampling was performed exclusively after the peak T cell response. Rises in breadth and depth of Spike-specific TCRs came after two AZD1222 doses. Donors skewed white British and female; clonal diversity was possibly underestimated.

Sequencing used peripheral blood, obtained on day 0 of AZD1222 vaccination. The sequence was obtained from an adult in good health.

The CDR3 DNA reads as TGTGCCAGCAGCTTGGGTCAAGGGAGGGTGAACACTGAAGCTTTCTTT. Encoded protein: CASSLGQGRVNTEAFF. V is TRBV5-4 and J is TRBJ1-1, with unresolved D. V was pared by 0 bases and J by 0 bases, with 12 bases between. Germline V gives CDR1 SGHNT, CDR2 YYREEE (reference sequence). There are 16 residues in the CDR3.